A selection of T cell receptor beta chains follows, all from one sample in a study of identical twins. TCRdb itself ran the 5' RACE reads through MiXCR, one entry per CDR3 protein. The sample yields hundreds of thousands of distinct CDR3 sequences, under 9% seen once. This sample was also put to use in a study of yellow fever vaccine responses in identical twins.

Sequencing was carried out using PBMCs. The origin of the receptors is a woman younger than 35 in good health. Both conserved end residues are part of each CDR3. D genes are given only for firm matches. Clone sizes are given selectively: once, few, many, or a class where the clone is expanded.

TRBJ2-3	-	TRBV12-3/TRBV12-4	many	TGTGCCAGCAGTTCCTGGGGGAGCACAGATACGCAGTATTTT	CASSSWGSTDTQYF
TRBJ2-3	-	TRBV29-1	-	TGCAGCGTTCGCCGGACTGGAACAGATACGCAGTATTTT	CSVRRTGTDTQYF
TRBJ2-5	-	TRBV28	few	TGTGCCAGCAGTTTGGGGGCCCCCTTCTCGGGCCAAGAGACCCAGTACTTC	CASSLGAPFSGQETQYF
TRBJ2-7	-	TRBV4-3	many	TGCGCCAGCAGCCAAGCGTCAGGGATATCCTACGAGCAGTACTTC	CASSQASGISYEQYF
TRBJ2-5	TRBD2	TRBV29-1	few	TGCAGCGTAGGGACTAGCGGGGGCCTCCAAGAGACCCAGTACTTC	CSVGTSGGLQETQYF
TRBJ2-1	-	TRBV24-1	many	TGTGCCACCAGTAATCCGACAGCTGCCGGGCGATTAGGAGGCAATGAGCAGTTCTTC	CATSNPTAAGRLGGNEQFF
TRBJ2-1	TRBD2	TRBV5-1	-	TGCGCCAGCAGCTCTCTAGCGGGAGGGCCGAATGAGCAGTTCTTC	CASSSLAGGPNEQFF
TRBJ2-7	-	TRBV6-4	few	TGTGCCAGCAGTGACGGGGTGGGCGAGCAGTACTTC	CASSDGVGEQYF
TRBJ2-3	-	TRBV14	-	TGTGCCAGCAGCCAGGACCCCCAAGATACGCAGTATTTT	CASSQDPQDTQYF
TRBJ1-4	-	TRBV7-9	few	TGTGCCAGCAGCGGGGATGTTGAAGGGGCATACGAAAAACTGTTTTTT	CASSGDVEGAYEKLFF
TRBJ2-7	-	TRBV2	-	TGTGCCAGCAGTGAAAGGTTGGCAGGCCCAAACTACGAGCAGTACTTC	CASSERLAGPNYEQYF
TRBJ2-3	TRBD2	TRBV11-1	many	TGTGCCAGCAGCTTATCCCAAACTAGCGGGCCCTTCACAGATACGCAGTATTTT	CASSLSQTSGPFTDTQYF
TRBJ2-7	TRBD1	TRBV20-1	many	TGCAGTGCTAGAGGGACAGGGAACCACGAGCAGTACTTC	CSARGTGNHEQYF
TRBJ2-7	TRBD1	TRBV14	many	TGTGCCAGCAGCCAAGGGACAGGTTTCTACGAGCAGTACTTC	CASSQGTGFYEQYF
TRBJ2-4	TRBD2	TRBV27	few	TGTGCCAGCAGTCAACGGACTAGCGGGGGGCGCTCAGCCAAAAACATTCAGTACTTC	CASSQRTSGGRSAKNIQYF
TRBJ2-7	TRBD1	TRBV30	-	TGTGCCTGGAATCCGGGACAGGGCTCCTACGAGCAGTACTTC	CAWNPGQGSYEQYF
TRBJ2-7	-	TRBV29-1	-	TGCAGCGTTGAAGTAGGAAGGGCCCCCTACGAGCAGTACTTC	CSVEVGRAPYEQYF
TRBJ2-4	-	TRBV6-5	few	TGTGCCAGCAGTTACCCTAAGGAGGGACGGAACATTCAGTACTTC	CASSYPKEGRNIQYF
TRBJ2-3	-	TRBV15	-	TGTGCCACCAGCAGGACGATAGTAGGGGGAGATACGCAGTATTTT	CATSRTIVGGDTQYF
TRBJ2-3	-	TRBV20-1	few	TGCAGTGCTAGAGTCGGGAGAGCAATAGATACGCAGTATTTT	CSARVGRAIDTQYF
TRBJ2-7	-	TRBV12-3/TRBV12-4	-	TGTGCCAGCAGCCCCGACATCTACGAGCAGTACTTC	CASSPDIYEQYF
TRBJ1-4	-	TRBV20-1	many	TGCAGTGCTAGAGCTCTCAGGGAGGCTAATGAAAAACTGTTTTTT	CSARALREANEKLFF
TRBJ2-4	-	TRBV28	-	TGTGCCAGCAGTTTATGGAGGGGTTCGGGAAACATTCAGTACTTC	CASSLWRGSGNIQYF
TRBJ2-5	TRBD1	TRBV27	-	TGTGCCAGCAGTTTAGACAGCGACAGGGCCCAGTACTTC	CASSLDSDRAQYF
TRBJ2-1	-	TRBV11-3	many	TGTGCCAGCAGCTTAGTCGGGGACAACAACAATGAGCAGTTCTTC	CASSLVGDNNNEQFF
TRBJ2-7	-	TRBV27	many	TGTGCCAGCAGCTTAGGTCCCCCCTACGAGCAGTACTTC	CASSLGPPYEQYF
TRBJ2-1	-	TRBV7-2	-	TGTGCCAGCAGCCGGGTACCGGGACTCAGGCGTGAGCAGTTCTTC	CASSRVPGLRREQFF
TRBJ2-7	TRBD2	TRBV10-3	many	TGTGCCTCCCAGGGAGCTAGCGGGAAGAGCTCCTACGAGCAGTACTTC	CASQGASGKSSYEQYF
TRBJ2-3	-	TRBV4-1	few	TGCGCCAGCAGCCACCCCACAGATACGCAGTATTTT	CASSHPTDTQYF
TRBJ2-6	-	TRBV28	many	TGTGCCAGCAGTCGACAGAGCTCTGGGGCCAACGTCCTGACTTTC	CASSRQSSGANVLTF
TRBJ2-7	-	TRBV3-1	few	TGTGCCAGCAGCCAAGATGGGGCGAGAGACACAGACTACGAGCAGTACTTC	CASSQDGARDTDYEQYF
TRBJ1-6	-	TRBV5-6	-	TGTGCCAGCAGCTCACTGACGGACTATAATTCACCCCTCCACTTT	CASSSLTDYNSPLHF
TRBJ2-2	-	TRBV29-1	-	TGCAGCGTTGGTGAGAGAACCGCGAACACCGGGGAGCTGTTTTTT	CSVGERTANTGELFF
TRBJ2-7	-	TRBV29-1	few	TGCAGCGGTGGCAGGGGCTACGAGCAGTACTTC	CSGGRGYEQYF
TRBJ2-3	-	TRBV7-2	few	TGTGCCAGCAGCTTATGGTCCTACACAGATACGCAGTATTTT	CASSLWSYTDTQYF
TRBJ2-3	-	TRBV7-2	-	TGTGCCAGCAGCTTAGTATTACCGTCAGATACGCAGTATTTT	CASSLVLPSDTQYF
TRBJ1-2	-	TRBV4-3	many	TGCGCCAGCAGCCAAGCCTTACCGGGACTAGCTAACTATGGCTACACCTTC	CASSQALPGLANYGYTF